A selection of T cell receptor beta chains follows, all from one sample in a study of T cells in Graves' hyperthyroidism and ophthalmopathy. MiXCR was run by TCRdb on the multiplex PCR reads, yielding one entry per CDR3 protein. In the table there are approximately 520,000 distinct CDR3 sequences, less than 25% of which are singletons. Sequenced input: blood. The receptors were sampled from a man between 18 and 35 years old with Graves' hyperthyroidism. The CDR3 runs from the conserved cysteine through the conserved F or W. D genes are given only for firm matches. Clone size is given for some rows only: seen once, a few or many times, or a class if the clone is expanded.

j_gene	len	v_gene	abundance	d_gene	CDR3nt	CDR3aa
TRBJ2-7	12	TRBV12-3/TRBV12-4	many	.	TGTGCCAGCAGCACTCGGGGTCCCGAGCAGTACTTC	CASSTRGPEQYF
TRBJ1-6	13	TRBV2	.	TRBD1	TGTGCCAGCAGTCCCTTAGGGGGCTCACCCCTCCACTTT	CASSPLGGSPLHF
TRBJ2-4	13	TRBV12-3/TRBV12-4	many	.	TGTGCCAGCAGTTTGGGATACACTTCCGACAGGTACTTC	CASSLGYTSDRYF
TRBJ1-5	14	TRBV12-3/TRBV12-4	few	TRBD1	TGTGCCATCAAGGGACAGGGTCTCAATCAGCCCCAGCATTTT	CAIKGQGLNQPQHF
TRBJ1-3	17	TRBV25-1	few	TRBD1	TGTGCCAGCAGTCCTAGGGGGACAGGGCTCGGAGGAAACACCATATATTTT	CASSPRGTGLGGNTIYF
TRBJ2-7	14	TRBV18	once	TRBD1	TGTGCCAGCTCCCTGGGACAGGGTATGGGCGAGCAGTACTTC	CASSLGQGMGEQYF
TRBJ2-7	14	TRBV6-2/TRBV6-3	.	.	TGTGCCAGCAGTTTAGGAGGCGCGGGCTACGAGCAGCACTTC	CASSLGGAGYEQHF
TRBJ2-7	13	TRBV12-3/TRBV12-4	many	.	TGTGCCAGCAGGGACTTCCTCTCCTACGAGCAGTACTTC	CASRDFLSYEQYF
TRBJ1-1	14	TRBV6-5	many	.	TGTGCCAGCAGTTACCGAAGGGTGAACACTGAAGCTTTCTTT	CASSYRRVNTEAFF
TRBJ1-1	16	TRBV12-3/TRBV12-4	many	TRBD1	TGTGCCAGCAGGAAAACGGGACAGGCGGTAGGCACTGAAGCTTTCTTT	CASRKTGQAVGTEAFF
TRBJ1-3	15	TRBV6-9	.	.	TGTGCCAGCAGTTATTCCCAAACTACGGGAAACACCATATATTTT	CASSYSQTTGNTIYF
TRBJ2-7	16	TRBV5-1	many	TRBD1	TGCGCCAGCAGCTTGTTTGTCAGGGGGCGCGGATACGAGCAGTACTTC	CASSLFVRGRGYEQYF
TRBJ2-7	13	TRBV5-6	.	.	TGTGCCAGCAGCTTGTGGCAGATCTACGAGCAGTACTTC	CASSLWQIYEQYF
TRBJ1-2	14	TRBV7-2	many	.	TGTGCCAGCAGCCCCGGGTGGGGTAACTATGGCTACACCTTC	CASSPGWGNYGYTF
TRBJ1-1	15	TRBV12-3/TRBV12-4	.	.	TGTGCCAGCAGTCCTTGGCTGTTGGCGGGCACTGAAGCTTTCTTT	CASSPWLLAGTEAFF
TRBJ2-7	14	TRBV4-1	many	.	TGCGCCAGCAGCCAAGTGCCTGGACCCTACGAGCAGTACTTC	CASSQVPGPYEQYF
TRBJ1-2	13	TRBV12-3/TRBV12-4	many	.	TGTGCCAGCACCCAGTCCCCCATCTATGGCTACACCTTC	CASTQSPIYGYTF
TRBJ2-7	11	TRBV6-1	many	.	TGTGCCAGCAGCAACGGGGGCGAGCAGTACTTC	CASSNGGEQYF
TRBJ2-7	13	TRBV10-3	many	TRBD1	TGTGCCATTTTCGACAGGGAGCAAAGCGAGCAGTACTTC	CAIFDREQSEQYF
TRBJ1-1	14	TRBV27	.	TRBD1	TGTGCCAGCGGTTCAACCCTGGGACAGGATTGTGAGTTCTTT	CASGSTLGQDCEFF
TRBJ2-3	14	TRBV2	many	TRBD2	TGTGCCAGCACCTTGGCGGGGGGCACAGATACGCAGTATTTT	CASTLAGGTDTQYF
TRBJ1-2	14	TRBV12-3/TRBV12-4	many	.	TGTGCCAGCAGTTTGACGGGGGCCAACTATGGCTACACCTTC	CASSLTGANYGYTF
TRBJ2-5	19	TRBV11-2	many	.	TGTGCCAGCAGCTTAATAAGGGCAGCTAGCCGTCGGTACCAAGAGACCCAGTACTTC	CASSLIRAASRRYQETQYF
TRBJ1-5	16	TRBV18	.	TRBD1	TGTGCCAGCTCACGACAGGGGGCACTTAGCAATCAGCCCCAGCATTTT	CASSRQGALSNQPQHF
TRBJ2-7	14	TRBV19	many	TRBD1	TGTGCCAGTAGCGCCCGCGCAGGGGGCGGGGAGCAGTACTTC	CASSARAGGGEQYF
TRBJ1-1	13	TRBV30	few	.	TGTGCCTGGAGTCGGACCCTGAACACTGAAGCTTTCTTT	CAWSRTLNTEAFF
TRBJ2-5	13	TRBV7-9	many	TRBD2	TGTGCCAGCAGTCGGGAGGGTGACGGGACCCAGTACTTC	CASSREGDGTQYF
TRBJ1-3	16	TRBV5-1	many	.	TGCGCCAGCAGCTTGGCGGGGACGTACTCCGGAAACACCATATATTTT	CASSLAGTYSGNTIYF
TRBJ1-5	15	TRBV19	.	.	TGTGCCAGTAGTATAGATCCAGGGTTCAGGCAGCCCCAGCATTTT	CASSIDPGFRQPQHF
TRBJ1-2	12	TRBV19	many	.	TGTGCCAGTCGTCCGGGAGGCTATGGCTACACCTTC	CASRPGGYGYTF